The present entry profiles one T cell receptor (beta chain) with its context. V gave up 4 bases and J gave up 5 bases, with 8 bases separating them. CDR1 is KGHDR and CDR2 is SFDVKD in the germline V gene. The CDR3 loop spans 13 amino acids. The sample comes from a study of blood T cell repertoires in COVID-19. Study overall: COVID-19 samples from acute and convalescent phases originated in the United States, Italy and Spain. T cells, B-cell-depleted T cells, or PBMCs supplied cDNA or gDNA.

TCRdb's table, derived via immunoSEQ multiplex PCR, lists solely in-frame clones and lacks some. The table shows about 73,000 clones, with roughly 84% occurring only once. The chain carries TRBV24-1 and TRBJ2-1, with a tentative D call TRBD1 (6 bases). Sample: peripheral blood. This TCR was sampled from a woman aged 55 to 70 with acute or convalescent COVID-19. CDR3: CATSDGQNNEQFF. The CDR3 DNA sequence: TGTGCCACCAGTGACGGACAGAACAATGAGCAGTTCTTC.